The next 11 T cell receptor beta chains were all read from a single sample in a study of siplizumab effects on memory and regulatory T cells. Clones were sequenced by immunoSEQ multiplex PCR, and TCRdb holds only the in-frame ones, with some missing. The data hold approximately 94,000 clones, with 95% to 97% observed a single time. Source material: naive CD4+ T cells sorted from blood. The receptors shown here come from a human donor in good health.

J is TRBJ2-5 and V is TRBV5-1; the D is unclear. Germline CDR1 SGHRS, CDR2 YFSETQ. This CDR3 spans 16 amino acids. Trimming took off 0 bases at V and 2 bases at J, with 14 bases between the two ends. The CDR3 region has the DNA TGCGCCAGCAGCTTGGTGGCGAGTACTGTTCAAGAGACCCAGTACTTC. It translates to CASSLVASTVQETQYF. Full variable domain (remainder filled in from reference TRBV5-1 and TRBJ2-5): KAGVTQTPRYLIKTRGQQVTLSCSPISGHRSVSWYQQTPGQGLQFLFEYFSETQRNKGNFPGRFSGRQFSNSRSEMNVSTLELGDSALYLCASSLVASTVQETQYFGPGTRLLVL.

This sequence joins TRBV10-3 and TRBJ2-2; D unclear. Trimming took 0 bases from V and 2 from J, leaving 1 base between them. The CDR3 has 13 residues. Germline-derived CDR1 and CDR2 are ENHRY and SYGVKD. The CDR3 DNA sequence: TGTGCCATCAGTGAGTCAAACACCGGGGAGCTGTTTTTT. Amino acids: CAISESNTGELFF.

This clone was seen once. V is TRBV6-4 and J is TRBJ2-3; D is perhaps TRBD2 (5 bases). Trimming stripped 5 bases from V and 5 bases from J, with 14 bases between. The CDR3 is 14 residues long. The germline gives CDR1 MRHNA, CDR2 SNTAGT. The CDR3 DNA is TGTGCCAGCAGTCTGAGGGCCGGGGAAGATACGCAGTATTTT. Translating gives CASSLRAGEDTQYF.

CDR3 nucleotide sequence: TGTGCCAGCAGCCCCAGGGCGGGGCGGAATTCACCCCTCCACTTT. Residues: CASSPRAGRNSPLHF. The rearrangement uses TRBV7-2 and TRBJ1-6; possibly TRBD1 for D (5 bases). Germline V lookup: CDR1 SGHTA, CDR2 FQGNSA. Deletions cut 5 bases from V and 7 bases from J, with 15 bases between. CDR3 length: 15 amino acids.

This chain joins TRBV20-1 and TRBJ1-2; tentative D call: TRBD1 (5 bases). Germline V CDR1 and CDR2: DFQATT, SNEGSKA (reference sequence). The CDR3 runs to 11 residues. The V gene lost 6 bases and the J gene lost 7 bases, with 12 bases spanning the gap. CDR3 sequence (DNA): TGCAGTGCCCCCATGGGGGTTGGCTACACCTTC. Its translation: CSAPMGVGYTF.

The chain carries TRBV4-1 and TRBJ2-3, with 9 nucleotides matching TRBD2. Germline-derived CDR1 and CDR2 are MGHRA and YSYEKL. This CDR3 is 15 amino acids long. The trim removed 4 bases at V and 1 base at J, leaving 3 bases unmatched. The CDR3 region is CASSRGGEGTDTQYF. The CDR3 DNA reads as TGCGCCAGCAGCCGCGGGGGGGAAGGCACAGATACGCAGTATTTT.

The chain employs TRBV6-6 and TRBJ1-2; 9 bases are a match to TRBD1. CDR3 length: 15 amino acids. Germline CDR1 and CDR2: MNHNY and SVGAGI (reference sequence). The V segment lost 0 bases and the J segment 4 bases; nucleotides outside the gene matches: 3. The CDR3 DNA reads TGTGCCAGCAGTTACTCGGACAGGGGCCCCTATGGCTACACCTTC. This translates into CASSYSDRGPYGYTF.

The CDR3: CASSPSSRGSQTYEQYF. The CDR3 region has the DNA TGTGCCAGCTCACCATCTTCTCGGGGGAGCCAAACCTACGAGCAGTACTTC. V and J are TRBV18 and TRBJ2-7, with a possible D match to TRBD2 (6 bases). Germline CDR1 reads KGHSH; CDR2 reads LQKENI. V gave up 2 bases and J gave up 2 bases, with 19 bases separating them. The CDR3 extends over 17 amino acids.

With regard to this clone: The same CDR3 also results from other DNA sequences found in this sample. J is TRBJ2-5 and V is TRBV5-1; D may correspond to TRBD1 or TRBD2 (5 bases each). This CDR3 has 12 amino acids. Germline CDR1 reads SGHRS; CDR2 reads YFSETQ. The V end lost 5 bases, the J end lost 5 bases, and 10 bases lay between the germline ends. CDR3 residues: CASSLEGETQYF. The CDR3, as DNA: TGCGCCAGCAGTCTAGAGGGGGAGACCCAGTACTTC.

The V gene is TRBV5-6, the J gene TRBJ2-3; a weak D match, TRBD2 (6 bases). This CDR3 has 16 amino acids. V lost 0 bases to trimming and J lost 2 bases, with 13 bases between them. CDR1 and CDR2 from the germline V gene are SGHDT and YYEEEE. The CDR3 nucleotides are TGTGCCAGCAGCTTGGCCGGGGACTTCATCACAGATACGCAGTATTTT. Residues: CASSLAGDFITDTQYF.

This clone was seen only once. The CDR3 nucleotides are TGTGCCAGCAGCGCAATCACAGATACGCAGTATTTT. Amino acids: CASSAITDTQYF. The chain couples TRBV7-2 to TRBJ2-3; D is undetermined. This CDR3 contains 12 residues. The V gene's germline CDR1 is SGHTA and CDR2 FQGNSA. V was cut by 5 bases and J by 2 bases, with 5 bases left in between.